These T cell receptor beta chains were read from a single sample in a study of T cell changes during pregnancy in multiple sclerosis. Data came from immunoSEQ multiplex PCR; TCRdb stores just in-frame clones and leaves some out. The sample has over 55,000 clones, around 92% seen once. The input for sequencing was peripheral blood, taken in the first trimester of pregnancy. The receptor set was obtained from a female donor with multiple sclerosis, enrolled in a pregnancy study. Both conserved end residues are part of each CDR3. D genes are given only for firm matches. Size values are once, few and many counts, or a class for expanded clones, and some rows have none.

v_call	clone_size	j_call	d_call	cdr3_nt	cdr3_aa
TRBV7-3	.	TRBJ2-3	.	TGTGCCAGCAGCTTACTCGGTAGCACAGATACGCAGTATTTT	CASSLLGSTDTQYF
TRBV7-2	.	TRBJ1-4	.	TGTGCCAGTCGCCTCACGGTCGGTGAAAAACTGTTTTTT	CASRLTVGEKLFF
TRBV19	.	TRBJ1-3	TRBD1	TGTGCCAGTAGACCGAGGGGACAGGCTAACACCATATATTTT	CASRPRGQANTIYF
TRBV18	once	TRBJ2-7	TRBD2	TGTGCCAGCTCACCCTTACCTGGGACTAGCGACTACGAGCAGTACTTC	CASSPLPGTSDYEQYF
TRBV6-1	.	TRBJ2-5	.	TGTGCCAGCAGTGAAGTTGCAGGGAGGCAAGAGACCCAGTACTTC	CASSEVAGRQETQYF
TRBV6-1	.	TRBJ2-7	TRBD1	TGTGCCAGCAGTGAGCAACCGGGACAGGTCTACGAGCAGTACTTC	CASSEQPGQVYEQYF
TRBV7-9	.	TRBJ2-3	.	TGTGCCAGCAGCCCCCGAGATACTCATAGCACAGATACGCAGTATTTT	CASSPRDTHSTDTQYF
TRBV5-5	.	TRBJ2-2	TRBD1	TGTGCCAGCAGCAGATCGTCCGGGACAGGGTATACGGGGGAGCTGTTTTTT	CASSRSSGTGYTGELFF
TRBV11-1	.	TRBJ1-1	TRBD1	TGTGCCAGCAGCCCTAGGGACAGTAACACTGAAGCTTTCTTT	CASSPRDSNTEAFF
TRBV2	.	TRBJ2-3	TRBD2	TGTGCCAGCAGTGTGTCGGGGACTAGCGGGAACACAGATACGCAGTATTTT	CASSVSGTSGNTDTQYF
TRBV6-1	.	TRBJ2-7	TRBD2	TGTGCCAGCAGACTAGCGCCTGTTAGGGTCCACGAGCAGTACTTC	CASRLAPVRVHEQYF
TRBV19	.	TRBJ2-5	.	TGTGCCAGTAGTTATATAACGGGGGAGACCCAGTACTTC	CASSYITGETQYF
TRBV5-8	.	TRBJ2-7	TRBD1	TGTGCCAGCAGCTTGGTGGAGGGGTTATCGACAGGGGACCGCGAGCAGTACTTC	CASSLVEGLSTGDREQYF
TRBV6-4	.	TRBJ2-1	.	TGTGCCAGCAGTGACTCTTCAGGAAGCTCCTACAATGAGCAGTTCTTC	CASSDSSGSSYNEQFF
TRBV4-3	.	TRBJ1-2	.	TGCGCCAGCAGCCAATACTGGGGCGGGATAGGAAGGAACTATGGCTACACCTTC	CASSQYWGGIGRNYGYTF
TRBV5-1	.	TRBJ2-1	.	TGCGCCAGCAGCTACCGGGGGTACAATGAGCAGTTCTTC	CASSYRGYNEQFF
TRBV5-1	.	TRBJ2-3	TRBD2	TGCGCCAGCAGCTTGGAAGGCGGGAGAATCGGTGCAGATACGCAGTATTTT	CASSLEGGRIGADTQYF
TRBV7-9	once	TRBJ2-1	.	TGTGCCAGCAGCTTACTACTTCGGAATGAGCAGTTCTTC	CASSLLLRNEQFF
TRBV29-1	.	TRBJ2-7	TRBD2	TGCAGCGGGAGGGGAGGGGAGTCCTACGAGCAGTACTTC	CSGRGGESYEQYF
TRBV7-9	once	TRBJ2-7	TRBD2	TGTGCCAGCAGCCCCGGGACTAGCGGCTACGAGCAGTACTTC	CASSPGTSGYEQYF
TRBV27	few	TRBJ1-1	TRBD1	TGTGCCAGCAGTTTAAAAGCGGGACAGGGGAACACTGAAGCTTTCTTT	CASSLKAGQGNTEAFF
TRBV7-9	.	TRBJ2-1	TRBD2	TGTGCCAGCAGCCCCGTTTTCAGACTAGCGGCCATTACTTGGGTTGAGCAGTTCTTC	CASSPVFRLAAITWVEQFF
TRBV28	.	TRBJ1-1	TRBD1	TGTGCCAGCAGTTATCGGACAGGGGAAACTGAAGCTTTCTTT	CASSYRTGETEAFF
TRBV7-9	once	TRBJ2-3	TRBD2	TGTGCCAGCAGCTTAGAGTCCAGCGGGAGGGTAGATACGCAGTATTTT	CASSLESSGRVDTQYF
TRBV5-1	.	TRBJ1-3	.	TGCGCCAGCAGCCGAACCACGAGCTCTGGAAACACCATATATTTT	CASSRTTSSGNTIYF
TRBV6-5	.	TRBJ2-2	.	TGTGCCAGCACCTACAGGGCCACCGGGGAGCTGTTTTTT	CASTYRATGELFF
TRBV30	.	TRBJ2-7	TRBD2	TGTGCATGGAAGGGCGGGAGCGCCCCCACAAACGAGCAGTACTTC	CAWKGGSAPTNEQYF
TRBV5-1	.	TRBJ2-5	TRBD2	TGCGCCAGCAGCCCAATAGACGGGAGGGAGGAGACCCAGTACTTC	CASSPIDGREETQYF
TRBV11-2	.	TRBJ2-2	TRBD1	TGTGCCAGCAGCCGGACAGGGCCAAACACCGGGGAGCTGTTTTTT	CASSRTGPNTGELFF
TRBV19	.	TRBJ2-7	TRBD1	TGTGCCAGTAGCCGACAGGGGGCGGGGGAGCAGTACTTC	CASSRQGAGEQYF
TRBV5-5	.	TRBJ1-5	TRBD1	TGTGCCAGCAGCCTCTACAGGGGAGGTCAGCCCCAGCATTTT	CASSLYRGGQPQHF
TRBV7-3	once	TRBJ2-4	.	TGTGCCAGCAGCGTTACAGGGTCGGCCAAAAACATTCAGTACTTC	CASSVTGSAKNIQYF
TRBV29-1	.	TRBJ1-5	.	TGCAGCGTTGAAATTATGGCCAATCAGCCCCAGCATTTT	CSVEIMANQPQHF
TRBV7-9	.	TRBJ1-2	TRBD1	TGTGCCAGCAGCCCCGACTGGACAGGGAAGGAGAATGGCTACACCTTC	CASSPDWTGKENGYTF
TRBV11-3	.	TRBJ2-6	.	TGTGCCAGCAGCTTAGATCTCGGGGACTCTGGGGCCAACGTCCTGACTTTC	CASSLDLGDSGANVLTF